The rows below give T cell receptor beta chains drawn from one sample of a study of blood T cells in healthy people across ages. TCRdb fed the 5' RACE reads into MiXCR, producing one record per CDR3 protein. The sample has 1.5 million to 2 million distinct CDR3 sequences, about 31% seen once; the top ten hold 11%. Sequencing was done on a sample of blood. The receptors stem from a woman aged 30 to 39 in good health. The conserved cysteine and the conserved F or W are not part of the CDR3 here.

cdr3_aa: AISEVHHRQSSGANVLT
cdr3_length: 17
v_call: TRBV10-3

cdr3_aa: ASSLAGTVDTQY
cdr3_length: 12
v_call: TRBV5-1

cdr3_aa: ASSLGRGAINEQF
cdr3_length: 13
v_call: TRBV7-3

cdr3_aa: ASTPRKDGYT
cdr3_length: 10
v_call: TRBV6-1

cdr3_aa: ASSLSLVRYEQY
cdr3_length: 12
v_call: TRBV28

cdr3_aa: ASSPERELF
cdr3_length: 9
v_call: TRBV18

cdr3_aa: SAQKREGPYEQY
cdr3_length: 12
v_call: TRBV20-1

cdr3_aa: ASSREDKEKLF
cdr3_length: 11
v_call: TRBV12-3/TRBV12-4

cdr3_aa: ASSLFGTVYEQY
cdr3_length: 12
v_call: TRBV5-6

cdr3_aa: ASSGWGDTEAF
cdr3_length: 11
v_call: TRBV25-1

cdr3_aa: VSSPPGQGTWAEQF
cdr3_length: 14
v_call: TRBV12-3/TRBV12-4

cdr3_aa: ATERDSVAKNIQY
cdr3_length: 13
v_call: TRBV2

cdr3_aa: ACSPQRGHNEQF
cdr3_length: 12
v_call: TRBV9

cdr3_aa: SASLGIRGNQPQH
cdr3_length: 13
v_call: TRBV20-1

cdr3_aa: ASSWREGTEAF
cdr3_length: 11
v_call: TRBV12-3/TRBV12-4

cdr3_aa: ATSDPPLDEQY
cdr3_length: 11
v_call: TRBV24-1

cdr3_aa: ASSGTGPLASGPLQETQY
cdr3_length: 18
v_call: TRBV28

cdr3_aa: ASSQFRDRVYEQY
cdr3_length: 13
v_call: TRBV4-1

cdr3_aa: ASRYGRISTDTQY
cdr3_length: 13
v_call: TRBV27

cdr3_aa: ASSFGTGDYEQY
cdr3_length: 12
v_call: TRBV5-1

cdr3_aa: ASSPPPPRRETQY
cdr3_length: 13
v_call: TRBV28

cdr3_aa: SASTSGGQETQY
cdr3_length: 12
v_call: TRBV20-1

cdr3_aa: ATGADRAYAGELF
cdr3_length: 13
v_call: TRBV15

cdr3_aa: ASNLSGTGAAGGSYEQY
cdr3_length: 17
v_call: TRBV5-1

cdr3_aa: ASSTLTRGYYEQY
cdr3_length: 13
v_call: TRBV27

cdr3_aa: SASLPGLRSGWDEQF
cdr3_length: 15
v_call: TRBV20-1

cdr3_aa: ASSLEGSQGNPTDTQY
cdr3_length: 16
v_call: TRBV5-1

cdr3_aa: ASSLGPVGPGTQY
cdr3_length: 13
v_call: TRBV6-2/TRBV6-3

cdr3_aa: ASSAIRYEQY
cdr3_length: 10
v_call: TRBV12-3/TRBV12-4

cdr3_aa: ASNHREETQY
cdr3_length: 10
v_call: TRBV2

cdr3_aa: ASSSPGTGGKDSPLH
cdr3_length: 15
v_call: TRBV13

cdr3_aa: ATSPGDTEAF
cdr3_length: 10
v_call: TRBV10-3

cdr3_aa: ASSQTGGNTEAF
cdr3_length: 12
v_call: TRBV12-3/TRBV12-4

cdr3_aa: ASSLAVASGRVRPDTQY
cdr3_length: 17
v_call: TRBV5-1

cdr3_aa: ASSAYTGTQNTGELF
cdr3_length: 15
v_call: TRBV6-1

cdr3_aa: ASSRNGREEKLF
cdr3_length: 12
v_call: TRBV5-1

cdr3_aa: ASSFFLGSGNGYT
cdr3_length: 13
v_call: TRBV7-2

cdr3_aa: ASHKVLQVVRTGELF
cdr3_length: 15
v_call: TRBV5-1

cdr3_aa: AWSGTKILSISPLH
cdr3_length: 14
v_call: TRBV30

cdr3_aa: ATSPGTSRPNEQF
cdr3_length: 13
v_call: TRBV24-1

cdr3_aa: ASSLVAVSYEQY
cdr3_length: 12
v_call: TRBV7-2

cdr3_aa: AWKALDGKLF
cdr3_length: 10
v_call: TRBV30

cdr3_aa: ASSLKLAPTYEQY
cdr3_length: 13
v_call: TRBV27

cdr3_aa: ASSFQGGYYNEQF
cdr3_length: 13
v_call: TRBV5-1

cdr3_aa: ASSQGTGPGLDGYT
cdr3_length: 14
v_call: TRBV3-1

cdr3_aa: SARKGGRDEQY
cdr3_length: 11
v_call: TRBV20-1

cdr3_aa: ATSRDPLAAQGTQY
cdr3_length: 14
v_call: TRBV15

cdr3_aa: ASSEARWAETNYGYT
cdr3_length: 15
v_call: TRBV6-1

cdr3_aa: ASSRDIGAYEQY
cdr3_length: 12
v_call: TRBV15

cdr3_aa: ANSFPKPGQGSHYEQY
cdr3_length: 16
v_call: TRBV7-2

cdr3_aa: ASGVGGGYTEAF
cdr3_length: 12
v_call: TRBV6-5

cdr3_aa: ASSLVAERNEQF
cdr3_length: 12
v_call: TRBV5-1

cdr3_aa: ASSPSWGGGNQPQH
cdr3_length: 14
v_call: TRBV18

cdr3_aa: SARERGGTYEQY
cdr3_length: 12
v_call: TRBV20-1

cdr3_aa: SAREGQGQRSIWKTQY
cdr3_length: 16
v_call: TRBV20-1